The 32 T cell receptor beta chains listed next were all sequenced from one sample in a study of blood T cell repertoires in COVID-19. Sequenced by immunoSEQ multiplex PCR; TCRdb stores in-frame clones only, minus some. The sample contains hundreds of thousands of clones, 80% to 90% of which appear only once. The sequenced material came from PBMCs or T cells enriched from blood (not recorded which). These TCRs come from a man younger than 35 who had recovered from COVID-19.

This chain connects TRBV4-2 to TRBJ1-5; tentatively, D is TRBD1 (5 bases). Trimming took off 0 bases at V and 3 bases at J, with 9 bases between the two ends. Looked up from germline, CDR1 is LGHNA and CDR2 is YNFKEQ. The length of the CDR3 is 15 residues. The CDR3 bases are TGTGCCAGCAGCCAAGAAGGACAATCCAATCAGCCCCAGCATTTT. Translation: CASSQEGQSNQPQHF.

The sample holds one count of this clone. CDR3: CASSRGEYEQYF. DNA for the CDR3: TGTGCCAGCAGCCGCGGGGAATACGAGCAGTACTTC. The chain carries TRBV5-4 and TRBJ2-7; possibly TRBD2 for D (6 bases). Germline CDR1 and CDR2: SGHNT and YYREEE (reference sequence). This CDR3 is 12 amino acids long. The germline V and J ends were trimmed by 4 bases and 4 bases, with 9 bases remaining between them.

The V gene is TRBV25-1, the J gene TRBJ2-3; 7 nucleotides agree with TRBD2. J gave up 7 bases and V 7 bases, and 8 bases lay outside the gene matches. Germline V gives CDR1 MGHDK, CDR2 SYGVNS. The CDR3 runs 13 residues. The CDR3 sequence is CASNGPRGNTQYF. The CDR3 coding sequence is TGTGCCAGCAACGGCCCGCGGGGGAATACGCAGTATTTT.

V gene TRBV27 combines with J gene TRBJ2-7; 11 bases fit TRBD1. This CDR3 spans 15 amino acids. Trimming cost V 5 bases and J 0 bases; bases outside gene matches: 3. CDR1 is MNHEY and CDR2 is SMNVEV in the germline V gene (reference sequence). The DNA of the CDR3 is TGTGCCAGCAGTATCGGGACAGGGGGCTCCTACGAGCAGTACTTC. Protein product: CASSIGTGGSYEQYF.

This clone has only a few counts. The CDR3: CASSPTDYGYTF. CDR3 DNA sequence: TGTGCCAGCAGTCCTACCGATTATGGCTACACCTTC. J is TRBJ1-2 and V is TRBV28; D is uncertain. This CDR3 has 12 residues. The V end was cut by 5 bases, the J end by 5 bases, with 9 bases between. Germline CDR1 is MDHEN and CDR2 is SYDVKM.

The CDR3 nucleotides are TGCGCCAGCAGCTTGCCTAGCGGGAGCACAGATACGCAGTATTTT. Protein product: CASSLPSGSTDTQYF. The rearrangement links TRBV5-1 to TRBJ2-3; 8 bases are shared with TRBD2. The CDR3 consists of 15 residues. Per the germline V gene, CDR1 is SGHRS and CDR2 is YFSETQ. Trimming took 1 base from V and 0 from J; bases not matched to a gene: 1.

The rearrangement links TRBV3-1 (or the pseudogene TRBV3-2) to TRBJ1-2, with 7 bases matching TRBD1. Germline CDR1 LGHDT, CDR2 YNNKEL (reference sequence). V shed 4 bases, J shed 8 bases, and the junction held 10 bases outside the gene matches. This CDR3 has 14 residues. CDR3 coding DNA: TGTGCCAGCAGCCCGAGGACAGGAAGAAGCGGCTACACCTTC. Translating gives CASSPRTGRSGYTF.

This chain links TRBV5-1 with TRBJ2-7; 7 bases match TRBD1. The length of the CDR3 is 14 residues. The germline gives CDR1 SGHRS, CDR2 YFSETQ. After removal of 9 bases from V and 1 base from J, the junction contained 10 bases not matched to a gene. The CDR3 DNA reads TGCGCCACGAAGGGGGACAGCCTTTCCTACGAGCAGTACTTC. It specifies CATKGDSLSYEQYF. The full variable domain, completed using reference TRBV5-1 and TRBJ2-7, is KAGVTQTPRYLIKTRGQQVTLSCSPISGHRSVSWYQQTPGQGLQFLFEYFSETQRNKGNFPGRFSGRQFSNSRSEMNVSTLELGDSALYLCATKGDSLSYEQYFGPGTRLTVT.

This clone was observed a handful of times. V usage is TRBV5-1 and J usage is TRBJ2-7, with a weak D call TRBD1 (6 bases). The CDR3 spans 14 residues. Germline V CDR1 and CDR2: SGHRS, YFSETQ. Trimming cost V 4 bases and J 3 bases, with 14 bases left between them. CDR3 in amino acids: CASSTSTGGYEQYF. DNA for the CDR3: TGCGCCAGCAGCACCTCGACAGGAGGCTACGAGCAGTACTTC.

The chain has TRBV6-5 and TRBJ2-7; 7 bases are a match to TRBD1. The CDR3 length is 15 residues. V lost 6 bases and J lost 0; bases outside the gene matches: 8. Germline V gene lookup returns CDR1 MNHEY and CDR2 SVGAGI. In nucleotides, the CDR3 is TGTGCCAGCAGCCCCGTCTGGGACAGCTCCTACGAGCAGTACTTC. Translating gives CASSPVWDSSYEQYF.

The chain is built from TRBV12-3 or TRBV12-4 and TRBJ2-7, with a weak D call TRBD2 (6 bases). V was clipped by 3 bases and J by 5 bases, with 8 bases between them. The CDR3 runs 12 residues. CDR3 sequence: CASSLGGNEQYF. In DNA, the CDR3 is TGTGCCAGCAGTTTGGGGGGTAACGAGCAGTACTTC.

This rearrangement joins TRBV6-5 to TRBJ2-7; 11 bases are a match to TRBD2. Germline V gene lookup returns CDR1 MNHEY and CDR2 SVGAGI. CDR3 length: 15 residues. With 0 bases clipped from V and 4 bases from J, the junction kept 2 bases outside the gene matches. CDR3 region: CASSYSLAGGYEQYF. The CDR3 DNA reads TGTGCCAGCAGTTACTCTCTAGCGGGAGGTTACGAGCAGTACTTC.

The rearrangement uses TRBV3-1 (or the pseudogene TRBV3-2) and TRBJ1-1; TRBD1 is a possible D gene (5 bases). Germline lookup yields CDR1 LGHDT and CDR2 YNNKEL (reference sequence). The CDR3 covers 16 residues. V dropped 7 bases and J dropped 0 bases, with 18 bases sitting between them. The CDR3 here is CASTLNHWGVNTEAFF. The CDR3 nucleotides are TGTGCCAGCACCCTTAATCACTGGGGGGTGAACACTGAAGCTTTCTTT.

CDR3 DNA sequence: TGTGCCGTTTCAGGGCTGGATACTGAAGCTTTCTTT. Protein sequence: CAVSGLDTEAFF. The chain is built from TRBV19 and TRBJ1-1, with TRBD1 as a possible D gene (5 bases). This CDR3 comprises 12 residues. V shed 11 bases and J shed 5 bases, with 15 bases lying between them. Germline CDR1 LNHDA, CDR2 SQIVND (reference sequence).

The genes are TRBV6-5 and TRBJ1-2; D is undetermined. Germline V CDR1 and CDR2: MNHEY, SVGAGI. This CDR3 has 13 amino acids. The V end was cut by 0 bases, the J end by 9 bases, with 11 bases between. CDR3 nucleotide sequence: TGTGCCAGCAGTTACTCGGCCTTGGTCAGCTACACCTTC. This encodes CASSYSALVSYTF.

The V gene is TRBV25-1, the J gene TRBJ2-7, with D uncertain. The CDR3 has 15 amino acids. Trimming took off 1 base at V and 2 bases at J, with 12 bases between the two ends. Looked up from germline, CDR1 is MGHDK and CDR2 is SYGVNS. This CDR3 is CASSESPSSAYEQYF. CDR3 DNA sequence: TGTGCCAGCAGTGAATCCCCCAGTTCCGCCTACGAGCAGTACTTC.

This chain links TRBV2 with TRBJ1-1, with a tentative D call TRBD1 (6 bases). The CDR3 runs 13 residues. Trimming pared 7 bases from V and 3 bases from J, leaving 12 bases between. The germline V gene has CDR1 SNHLY and CDR2 FYNNEI. CDR3 residues: CASKGQEHTEAFF. CDR3 nucleotides: TGTGCCAGCAAGGGACAAGAGCACACTGAAGCTTTCTTT.

The CDR3 DNA sequence: TGTGCCTGGAATTTACTAGCGGGAGTGGTAGATACGCAGTATTTT. It encodes CAWNLLAGVVDTQYF. This chain links TRBV30 with TRBJ2-3; 11 nucleotides agree with TRBD2. The CDR3 has 15 residues. V trimming: 4 bases; J trimming: 5 bases; junction bases outside the gene matches: 8. In germline, CDR1 is GTSNPN, CDR2 SVGIG (reference sequence).

The rearrangement links TRBV29-1 to TRBJ2-3, with D maybe TRBD2 (6 bases). The germline V and J ends were trimmed by 1 base and 4 bases, with 24 bases remaining between them. The CDR3 is made up of 18 amino acids. Looked up from germline, CDR1 is SQVTM and CDR2 is ANQGSEA. The CDR3 DNA sequence: TGCAGCGTTGAAGGGGCGGGACTTGGAATTGTGGGGCCAGATACGCAGTATTTT. Its translation: CSVEGAGLGIVGPDTQYF.

The chain couples TRBV7-9 to TRBJ2-7, with TRBD1 matching over 10 bases. The germline CDR1 and CDR2 sequences are SEHNR and FQNEAQ (reference sequence). The CDR3 runs to 16 residues. V was pared by 0 bases and J by 6 bases, with 8 bases of the junction left unmatched. Here the CDR3 DNA reads TGTGCCAGCAGCTTAGCGGGGAAGGGACAGGGGACCGAGCAGTACTTC. Protein: CASSLAGKGQGTEQYF.

The chain employs TRBV18 and TRBJ1-2; 7 bases map to TRBD1. Unmatched junction bases numbered 9, after V lost 4 bases and J lost 4 bases. This CDR3 is built from 15 residues. CDR1 and CDR2 (germline): KGHSH, LQKENI. As DNA, the CDR3 is TGTGCCAGCTCACACCCTGGGGACAGAGTCTATGGCTACACCTTC. It encodes CASSHPGDRVYGYTF. The full variable domain, rest sourced from reference TRBV18 and TRBJ1-2, is NAGVMQNPRHLVRRRGQEARLRCSPMKGHSHVYWYRQLPEEGLKFMVYLQKENIIDESGMPKERFSAEFPKEGPSILRIQQVVRGDSAAYFCASSHPGDRVYGYTFGSGTRLTVV.

The chain carries TRBV4-3 and TRBJ2-1, with 7 bases aligning to TRBD2. This CDR3 has 16 residues. Trimming took 0 bases from V and 8 from J; bases not matched to a gene: 10. Germline CDR1 and CDR2: LGHNA and YSLEER. CDR3 residues: CASSQDLGRELHEQFF. For the CDR3, the DNA is TGCGCCAGCAGCCAAGATCTAGGGCGGGAGCTCCATGAGCAGTTCTTC.

This sequence joins TRBV5-5 and TRBJ2-1; D may be TRBD2 (6 bases). This CDR3 spans 16 amino acids. Trimming removed 0 bases from V and 9 bases from J, with 19 bases in between. From germline, CDR1 is SGHKS and CDR2 YYEKEE (reference sequence). The CDR3, as DNA: TGTGCCAGCAGCTTGGCACCGGGGGTAGGGATAGGTGAGCAGTTCTTC. Translated, it gives CASSLAPGVGIGEQFF.

This CDR3 reads CASSLGTLQQGYTF. Here the CDR3 DNA reads TGTGCCAGCAGTTTAGGGACACTCCAGCAGGGCTACACCTTC. This chain links TRBV28 with TRBJ1-2, with D tentatively TRBD1 (6 bases). The CDR3 loop spans 14 amino acids. Germline lookup yields CDR1 MDHEN and CDR2 SYDVKM. Trimming removed 2 bases from V and 8 bases from J, with 15 bases in between.

This clone showed up just a few times. This chain links TRBV5-1 with TRBJ2-2; 7 nucleotides align to TRBD1. CDR3 length: 14 residues. The trim removed 0 bases at V and 5 bases at J, leaving 1 base unmatched. Germline V lookup: CDR1 SGHRS, CDR2 YFSETQ. This chain's CDR3 is CASSLAQGTGELFF. In DNA, the CDR3 is TGCGCCAGCAGCTTGGCACAGGGGACCGGGGAGCTGTTTTTT.

The chain links TRBV30 to TRBJ2-7, with 9 positions matching TRBD1. CDR1 is GTSNPN, CDR2 SVGIG, per germline (reference sequence). There are 11 residues in the CDR3. Trimming at V came to 7 bases and at J to 7 bases, leaving 5 bases not matched to a gene. DNA of the CDR3: TGTGCCTACGACAGGGGGAGGGAGCAGTACTTC. It specifies CAYDRGREQYF.

This chain uses TRBV11-2 with TRBJ1-4; the match to TRBD1 covers 8 bases. V was pared by 2 bases and J by 8 bases, with 4 bases of the junction left unmatched. The germline V gene encodes CDR1 SGHAT and CDR2 FQNNGV. The CDR3 sequence is 14 residues long. The CDR3 coding sequence is TGTGCCAGCAGCTTAACAGGGGGAGGGGAAAAACTGTTTTTT. It yields the protein CASSLTGGGEKLFF.

In DNA form, the CDR3 reads TGTGCCAGCAGCCAAGGATCTAGCGGGAGGGCCATCTACGAGCAGTACTTC. This sequence encodes CASSQGSSGRAIYEQYF. The chain combines TRBV3-1 (or the pseudogene TRBV3-2) with TRBJ2-7; TRBD2 aligns across 12 bases. Germline assignment: CDR1 LGHDT and CDR2 YNNKEL (reference sequence). The CDR3 totals 17 residues. After removal of 1 base from V and 3 bases from J, the junction contained 7 bases not matched to a gene.

The chain is built from TRBV6-5 and TRBJ1-2, with 12 bases matching TRBD1. This CDR3 contains 14 residues. With V trimmed by 7 bases and J by 8 bases, 8 bases remained unmatched. The germline V gene encodes CDR1 MNHEY and CDR2 SVGAGI. CDR3 in DNA: TGTGCCAGCACCACGGGACAGGGGGCGGGAGGCTACACCTTC. Translated, it gives CASTTGQGAGGYTF.

The V call is TRBV11-2, the J call TRBJ2-1; D possibly corresponds to TRBD1 (7 bases). V dropped 5 bases and J dropped 7 bases, with 21 bases sitting between them. Germline loops: CDR1 SGHAT, CDR2 FQNNGV. CDR3 size: 16 residues. The CDR3 loop reads CASSPLRGAFRNEQFF. The CDR3 nucleotides are TGTGCCAGCAGCCCCCTCAGGGGGGCGTTTCGGAATGAGCAGTTCTTC.

This clone was detected once. The chain couples TRBV6-5 to TRBJ1-6; D is unclear. The CDR3 totals 15 residues. V lost 2 bases and J lost 9, with 14 bases in between. Looked up from germline, CDR1 is MNHEY and CDR2 is SVGAGI. CDR3 sequence (DNA): TGTGCCAGCAGTTACGACCCGGGTTTCAGTTCACCCCTCCACTTT. Translating it yields CASSYDPGFSSPLHF.

The V call is TRBV5-5, the J call TRBJ2-1; TRBD2 matches at 9 bases. CDR1 and CDR2 (germline): SGHKS, YYEKEE (reference sequence). The CDR3 length is 16 residues. Germline trimming cut 2 bases from V and 7 bases from J; bases unmatched to any gene: 10. As DNA, the CDR3 is TGTGCCAGCAGCTTAATAGCGGGAGTTAGTAGGAATGAGCAGTTCTTC. Translation: CASSLIAGVSRNEQFF.